These 2 T cell receptor beta chains came from one sample sequenced in a study of cytomegalovirus exposure and HLA in healthy donors. Only in-frame clones appear in the TCRdb table, and some are missing; sequencing was by immunoSEQ multiplex PCR. The sample consists of hundreds of thousands of clones, more than 75% of them appearing once. Sequencing used PBMCs. These receptors were taken from a woman under 30 in good health and CMV-seropositive.

The chain recombines TRBV2 with TRBJ2-7; the match to TRBD1 covers 10 bases. The germline V gene encodes CDR1 SNHLY and CDR2 FYNNEI. The trim removed 6 bases at V and 4 bases at J, leaving 3 bases unmatched. CDR3 length equals 13 residues. CDR3 protein: CASRGQGWYEQYF. The CDR3 region has the DNA TGTGCCAGCAGGGGACAGGGGTGGTACGAGCAGTACTTC.

V usage is TRBV4-1 and J usage is TRBJ2-7; 7 bases match TRBD1. This CDR3 is 17 amino acids long. V shed 0 bases and J 3 bases; nucleotides not matched to a gene: 11. Germline V gene sequence: CDR1 MGHRA, CDR2 YSYEKL. The CDR3 nucleotides are TGCGCCAGCAGCCAAGACGCGCCGGGACAGATAAACTACGAGCAGTACTTC. This encodes CASSQDAPGQINYEQYF.